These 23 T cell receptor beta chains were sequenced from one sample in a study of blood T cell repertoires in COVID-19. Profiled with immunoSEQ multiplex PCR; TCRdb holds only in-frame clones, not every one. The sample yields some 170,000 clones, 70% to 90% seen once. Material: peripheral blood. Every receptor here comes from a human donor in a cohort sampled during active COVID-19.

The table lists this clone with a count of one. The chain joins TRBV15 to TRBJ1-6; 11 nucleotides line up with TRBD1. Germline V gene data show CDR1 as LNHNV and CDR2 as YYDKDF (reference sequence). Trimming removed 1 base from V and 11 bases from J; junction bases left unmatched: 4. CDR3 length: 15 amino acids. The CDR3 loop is CATSRGRDRGTPLHF. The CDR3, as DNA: TGTGCCACCAGCAGAGGGAGGGACAGGGGGACACCCCTCCACTTT.

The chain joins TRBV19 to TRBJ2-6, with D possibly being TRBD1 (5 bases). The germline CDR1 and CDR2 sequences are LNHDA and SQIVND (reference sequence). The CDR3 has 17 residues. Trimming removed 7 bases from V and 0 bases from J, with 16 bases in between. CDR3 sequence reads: CASNPRQLSSGANVLTF. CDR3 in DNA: TGTGCCAGTAATCCCCGACAGTTAAGCTCTGGGGCCAACGTCCTGACTTTC.

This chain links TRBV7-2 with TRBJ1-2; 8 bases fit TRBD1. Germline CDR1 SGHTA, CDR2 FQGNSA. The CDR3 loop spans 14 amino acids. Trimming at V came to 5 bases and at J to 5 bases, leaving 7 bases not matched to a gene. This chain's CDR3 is CASSTFGQGYGYTF. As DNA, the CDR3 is TGTGCCAGCAGCACGTTCGGACAGGGATATGGCTACACCTTC. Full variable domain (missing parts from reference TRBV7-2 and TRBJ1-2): GAGVSQSPSNKVTEKGKDVELRCDPISGHTALYWYRQSLGQGLEFLIYFQGNSAPDKSGLPSDRFSAERTGGSVSTLTIQRTQQEDSAVYLCASSTFGQGYGYTFGSGTRLTVV.

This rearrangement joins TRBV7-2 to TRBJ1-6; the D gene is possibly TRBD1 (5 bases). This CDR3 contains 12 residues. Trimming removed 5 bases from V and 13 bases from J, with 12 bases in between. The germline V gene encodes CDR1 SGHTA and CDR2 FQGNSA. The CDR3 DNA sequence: TGTGCCAGCAGCACCCCGAAGGGGCCCCTCCACTTT. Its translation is CASSTPKGPLHF.

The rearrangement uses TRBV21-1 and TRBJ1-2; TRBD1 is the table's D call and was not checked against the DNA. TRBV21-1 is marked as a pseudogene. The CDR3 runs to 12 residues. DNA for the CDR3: TGTGCCAGCAGCACAACAGGATATGGCTACACCTTC. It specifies CASSTTGYGYTF.

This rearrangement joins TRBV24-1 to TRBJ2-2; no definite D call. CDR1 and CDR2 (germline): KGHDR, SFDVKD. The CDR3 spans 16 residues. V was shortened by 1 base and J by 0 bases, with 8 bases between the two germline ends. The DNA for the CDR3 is TGTGCCACCAGTGATTTTACCGAGGCGAACACCGGGGAGCTGTTTTTT. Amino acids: CATSDFTEANTGELFF.

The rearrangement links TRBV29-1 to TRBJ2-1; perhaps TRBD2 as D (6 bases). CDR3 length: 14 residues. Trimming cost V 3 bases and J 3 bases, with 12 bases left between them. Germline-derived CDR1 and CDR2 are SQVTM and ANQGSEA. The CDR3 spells CSVERGPIYNEQFF. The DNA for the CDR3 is TGCAGCGTTGAGCGGGGACCGATCTACAATGAGCAGTTCTTC.

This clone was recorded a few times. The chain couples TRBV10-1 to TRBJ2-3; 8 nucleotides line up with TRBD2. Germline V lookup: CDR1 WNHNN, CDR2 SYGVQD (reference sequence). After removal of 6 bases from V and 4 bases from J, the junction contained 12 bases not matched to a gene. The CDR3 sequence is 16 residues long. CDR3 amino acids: CASSPGSGKISDTQYF. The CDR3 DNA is TGCGCCAGCAGCCCAGGTAGCGGGAAGATTTCAGATACGCAGTATTTT.

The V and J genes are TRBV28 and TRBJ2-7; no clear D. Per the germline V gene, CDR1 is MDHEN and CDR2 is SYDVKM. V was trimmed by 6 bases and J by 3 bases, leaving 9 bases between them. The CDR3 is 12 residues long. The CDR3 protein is CASRTGIYEQYF. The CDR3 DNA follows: TGTGCCAGCAGGACGGGTATCTACGAGCAGTACTTC.

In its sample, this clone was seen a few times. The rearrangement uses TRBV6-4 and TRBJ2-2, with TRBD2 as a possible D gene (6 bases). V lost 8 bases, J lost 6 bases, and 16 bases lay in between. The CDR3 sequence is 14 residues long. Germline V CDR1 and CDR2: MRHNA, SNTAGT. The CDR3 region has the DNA TGTGCCAGCCGTGCCGGGGCGGGGCCCGGGGAGCTGTTTTTT. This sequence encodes CASRAGAGPGELFF.

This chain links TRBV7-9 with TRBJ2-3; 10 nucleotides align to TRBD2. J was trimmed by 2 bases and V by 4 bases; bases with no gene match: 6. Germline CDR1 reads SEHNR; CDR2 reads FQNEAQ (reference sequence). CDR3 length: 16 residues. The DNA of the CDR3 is TGTGCCAGCAGCTACGGACTAGCGGATTTCACAGATACGCAGTATTTT. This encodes CASSYGLADFTDTQYF.

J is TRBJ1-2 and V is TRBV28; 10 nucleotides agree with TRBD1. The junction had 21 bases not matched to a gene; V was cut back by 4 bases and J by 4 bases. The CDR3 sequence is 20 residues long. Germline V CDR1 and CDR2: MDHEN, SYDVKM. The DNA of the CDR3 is TGTGCCAGCAGTTCCCCGAGACCCGGGACAGGGGATCACTCGGCCTATGGCTACACCTTC. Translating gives CASSSPRPGTGDHSAYGYTF.

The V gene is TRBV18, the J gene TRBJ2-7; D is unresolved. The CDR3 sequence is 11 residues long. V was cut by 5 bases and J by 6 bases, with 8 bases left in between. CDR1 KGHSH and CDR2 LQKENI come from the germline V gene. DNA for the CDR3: TGTGCCAGCTCAACAGAAACCGAGCAGTACTTC. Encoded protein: CASSTETEQYF.

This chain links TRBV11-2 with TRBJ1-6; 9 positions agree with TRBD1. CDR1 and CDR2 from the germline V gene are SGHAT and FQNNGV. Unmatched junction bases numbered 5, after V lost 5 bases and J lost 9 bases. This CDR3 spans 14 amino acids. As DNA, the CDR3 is TGTGCCAGCAGCCAGACAGGGGGAGGTTCACCCCTCCACTTT. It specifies CASSQTGGGSPLHF.

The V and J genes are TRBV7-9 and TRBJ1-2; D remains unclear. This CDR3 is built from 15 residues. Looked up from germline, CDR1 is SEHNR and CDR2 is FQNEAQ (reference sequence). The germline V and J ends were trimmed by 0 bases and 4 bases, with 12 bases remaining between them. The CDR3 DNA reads TGTGCCAGCAGCTTAGCGGGAGGATTTATCTATGGCTACACCTTC. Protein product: CASSLAGGFIYGYTF.

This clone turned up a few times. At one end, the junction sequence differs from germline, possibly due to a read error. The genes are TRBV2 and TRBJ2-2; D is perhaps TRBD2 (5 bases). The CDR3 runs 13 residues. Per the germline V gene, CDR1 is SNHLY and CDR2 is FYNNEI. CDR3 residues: CASTEGRKGELFF. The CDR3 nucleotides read TGTGCCAGCACTGAAGGGAGAAAGGGGGAGCTGTTTTTT.

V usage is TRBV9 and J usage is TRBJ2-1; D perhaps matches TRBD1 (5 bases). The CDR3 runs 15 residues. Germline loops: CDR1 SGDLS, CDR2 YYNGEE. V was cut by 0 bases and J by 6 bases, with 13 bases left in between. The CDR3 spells CASSVAPNGANEQFF. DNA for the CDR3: TGTGCCAGCAGCGTAGCTCCTAATGGGGCCAATGAGCAGTTCTTC.

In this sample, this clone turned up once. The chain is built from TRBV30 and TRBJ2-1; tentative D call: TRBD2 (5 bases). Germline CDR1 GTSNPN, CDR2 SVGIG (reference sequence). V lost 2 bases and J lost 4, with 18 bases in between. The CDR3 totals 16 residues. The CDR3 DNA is TGTGCCTGGAGTTTAGGTGAACTAGTGATATACAATGAGCAGTTCTTC. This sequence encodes CAWSLGELVIYNEQFF.

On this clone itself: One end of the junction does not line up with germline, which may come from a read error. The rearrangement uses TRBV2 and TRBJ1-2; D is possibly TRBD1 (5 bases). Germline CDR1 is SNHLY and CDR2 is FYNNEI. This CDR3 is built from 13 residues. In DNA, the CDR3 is TGTGCCAGCAGAGAAGGACATCCGAGCGGCTACACCTTC. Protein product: CASREGHPSGYTF.

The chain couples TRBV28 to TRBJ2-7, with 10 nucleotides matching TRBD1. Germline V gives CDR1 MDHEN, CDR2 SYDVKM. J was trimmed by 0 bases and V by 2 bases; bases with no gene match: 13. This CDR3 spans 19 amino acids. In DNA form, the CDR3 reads TGTGCCAGCAGTTTAGCCACAACTTTCCGGGACAGGGGCTCCTACGAGCAGTACTTC. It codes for CASSLATTFRDRGSYEQYF.

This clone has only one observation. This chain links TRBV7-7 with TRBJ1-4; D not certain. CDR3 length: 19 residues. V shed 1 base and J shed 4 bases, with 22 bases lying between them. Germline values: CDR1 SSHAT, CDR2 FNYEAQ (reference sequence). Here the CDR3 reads CASSLVDRAGSSNNEKLFF. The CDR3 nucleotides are TGTGCCAGCAGCTTAGTTGACCGGGCGGGAAGTTCTAATAATGAAAAACTGTTTTTT.

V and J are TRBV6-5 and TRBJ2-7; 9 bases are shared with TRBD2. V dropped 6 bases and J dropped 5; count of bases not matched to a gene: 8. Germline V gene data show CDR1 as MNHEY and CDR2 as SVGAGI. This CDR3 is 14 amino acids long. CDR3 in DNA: TGTGCCAGCAGGAATAGCGGGAGCATCGACGAGCAGTACTTC. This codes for CASRNSGSIDEQYF.

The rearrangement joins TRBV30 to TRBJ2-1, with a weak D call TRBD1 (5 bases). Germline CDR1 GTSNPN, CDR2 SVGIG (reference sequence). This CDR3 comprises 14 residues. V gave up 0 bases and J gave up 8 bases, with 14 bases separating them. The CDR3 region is CAWSVGSGIDEQFF. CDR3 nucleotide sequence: TGTGCCTGGAGTGTAGGGTCAGGGATCGATGAGCAGTTCTTC.